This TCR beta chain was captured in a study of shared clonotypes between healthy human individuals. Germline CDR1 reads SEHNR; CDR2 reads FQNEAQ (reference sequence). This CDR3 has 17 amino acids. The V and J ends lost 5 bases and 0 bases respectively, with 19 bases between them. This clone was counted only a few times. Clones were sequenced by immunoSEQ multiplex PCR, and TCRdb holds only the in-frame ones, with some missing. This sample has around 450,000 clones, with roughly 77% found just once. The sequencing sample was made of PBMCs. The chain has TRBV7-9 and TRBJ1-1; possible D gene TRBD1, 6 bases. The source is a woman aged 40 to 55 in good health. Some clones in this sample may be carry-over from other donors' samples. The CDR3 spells CASSALGGRTMNTEAFF. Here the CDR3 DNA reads TGTGCCAGCAGCGCGCTGGGGGGGCGAACAATGAACACTGAAGCTTTCTTT.